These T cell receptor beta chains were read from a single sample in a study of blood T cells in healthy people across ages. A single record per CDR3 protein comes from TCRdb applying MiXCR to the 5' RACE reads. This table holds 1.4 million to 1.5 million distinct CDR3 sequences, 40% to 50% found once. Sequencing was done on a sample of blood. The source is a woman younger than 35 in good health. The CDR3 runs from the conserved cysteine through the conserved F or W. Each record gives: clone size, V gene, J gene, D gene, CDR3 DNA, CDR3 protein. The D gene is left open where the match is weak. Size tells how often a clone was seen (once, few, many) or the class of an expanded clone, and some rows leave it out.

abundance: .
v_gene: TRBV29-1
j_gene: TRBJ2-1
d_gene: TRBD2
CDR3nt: TGCAGCGTTCTAGCGGGAGTAGGTAGTGAGCAGTTCTTC
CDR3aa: CSVLAGVGSEQFF

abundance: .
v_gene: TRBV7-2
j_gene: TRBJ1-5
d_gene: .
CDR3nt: TGTGCCAGCAGCTTCCTTCCCGTCCGGCCCCAGCATTTT
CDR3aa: CASSFLPVRPQHF

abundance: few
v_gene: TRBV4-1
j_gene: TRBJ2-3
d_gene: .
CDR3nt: TGCGCCAGCAGCCAAGTTGCGACAGGTCCCACACGCACAGATACGCAGTATTTT
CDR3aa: CASSQVATGPTRTDTQYF

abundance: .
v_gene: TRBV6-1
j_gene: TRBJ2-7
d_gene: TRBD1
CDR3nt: TGTGCCAGCAGGCCGGGACAGGGTCCCGACTCCTACGAGCAGTACTTC
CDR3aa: CASRPGQGPDSYEQYF

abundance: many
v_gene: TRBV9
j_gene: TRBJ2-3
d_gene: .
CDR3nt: TGTGCCAGCAGCGTCGCAGTCACAGATACGCAGTATTTT
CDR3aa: CASSVAVTDTQYF

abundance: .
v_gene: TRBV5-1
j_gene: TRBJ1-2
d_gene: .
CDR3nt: TGCGCCAGCAGCTTGGACGGACAGTATGGCTACACCTTC
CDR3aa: CASSLDGQYGYTF

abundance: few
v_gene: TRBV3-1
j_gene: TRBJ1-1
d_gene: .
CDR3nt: TGTGCCAGCAGTAGGGCTTACACTGAAGCTTTCTTT
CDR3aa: CASSRAYTEAFF

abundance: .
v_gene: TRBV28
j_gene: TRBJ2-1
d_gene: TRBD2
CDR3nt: TGTGCCAGCAGTTTATTAGGGACTAGCGGGAGTTATGAGCAGTTCTTC
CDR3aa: CASSLLGTSGSYEQFF

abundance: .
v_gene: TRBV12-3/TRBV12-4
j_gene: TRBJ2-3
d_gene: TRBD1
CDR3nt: TGTACCAGCAGCTACACAGGGACAGGGGGCAAAGCAGATACGCAGTATTTT
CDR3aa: CTSSYTGTGGKADTQYF

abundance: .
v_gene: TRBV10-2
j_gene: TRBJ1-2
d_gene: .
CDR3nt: TGCGCCAGTAACTCGCAGGAGGGCTACAACTATGGCTACACCTTC
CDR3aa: CASNSQEGYNYGYTF

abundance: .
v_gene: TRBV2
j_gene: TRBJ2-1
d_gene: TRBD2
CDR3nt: TGTGCCAGGGGACTAGCGGGGGCACAGCAGTTCTTC
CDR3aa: CARGLAGAQQFF

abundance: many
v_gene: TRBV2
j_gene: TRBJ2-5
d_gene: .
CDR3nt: TGTGCCAGCAACCGGATAGAGACCCAGTACTTC
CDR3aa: CASNRIETQYF

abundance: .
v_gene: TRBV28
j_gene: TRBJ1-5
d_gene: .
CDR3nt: TGTGCCAGCCGCCGGCCGGGCAATCAGCCCCAGCATTTT
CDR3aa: CASRRPGNQPQHF

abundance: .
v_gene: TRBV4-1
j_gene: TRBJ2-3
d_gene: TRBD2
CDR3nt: TGCGCCAGCAGCCAAGACCCCACCCGTCCGGGACTAGCGGGAGCAGCGGGGACAGATACGCAGTATTTT
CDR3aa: CASSQDPTRPGLAGAAGTDTQYF

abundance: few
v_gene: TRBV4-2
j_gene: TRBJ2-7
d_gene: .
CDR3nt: TGTGCCAGCAGCCAAAGGCTAGTGGGCGAGCAGTACTTC
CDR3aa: CASSQRLVGEQYF

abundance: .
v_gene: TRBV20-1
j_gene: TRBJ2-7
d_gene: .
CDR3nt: TGCAGTGCTAGAGGGGGGACGGAATCCTACGAGCAGTACTTC
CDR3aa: CSARGGTESYEQYF

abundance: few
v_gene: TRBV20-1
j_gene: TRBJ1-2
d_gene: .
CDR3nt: TGCAGTGCTAGAGATCCAAGGAACTATGGCTACACCTTC
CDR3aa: CSARDPRNYGYTF

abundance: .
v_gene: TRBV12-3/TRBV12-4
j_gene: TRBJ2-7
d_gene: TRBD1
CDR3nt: TGTGCCAGCAGTTTCAGACAGGGCGACTCCTACGAGCAGTACTTC
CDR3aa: CASSFRQGDSYEQYF

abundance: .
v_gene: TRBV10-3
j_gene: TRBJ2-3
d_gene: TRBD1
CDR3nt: TGTGCCATTCAAGACAGGGTCCACACAGATACGCAGTATTTT
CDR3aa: CAIQDRVHTDTQYF

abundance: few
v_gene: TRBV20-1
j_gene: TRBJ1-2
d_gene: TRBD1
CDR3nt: TGCAGTGCTATTATCCGGGACAGGCCGGAAGGTGGCTACACCTTC
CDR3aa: CSAIIRDRPEGGYTF

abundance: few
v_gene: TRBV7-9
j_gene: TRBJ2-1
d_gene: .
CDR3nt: TGTGCCAGCAGCTTATTGCACTCTACCGGGACCGAGGGCTACAATGAGCAGTTCTTC
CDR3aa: CASSLLHSTGTEGYNEQFF

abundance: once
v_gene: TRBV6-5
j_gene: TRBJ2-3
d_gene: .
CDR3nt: TGTGCCGGCAGTTACCTGACGCGAGGGACAGATACGCAGTATTTT
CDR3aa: CAGSYLTRGTDTQYF

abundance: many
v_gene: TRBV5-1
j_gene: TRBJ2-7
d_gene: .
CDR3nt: TGCGCCAGCAGCTTGCGTGAATACGAGCAGTACTTC
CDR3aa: CASSLREYEQYF

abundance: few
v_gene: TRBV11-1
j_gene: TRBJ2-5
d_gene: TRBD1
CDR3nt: TGTGCCAGCAGCGAGGGACAGGGGGTGACCCAGTACTTC
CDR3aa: CASSEGQGVTQYF

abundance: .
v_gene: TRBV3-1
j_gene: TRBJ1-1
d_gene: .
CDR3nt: TGTGCCAGCAGGGCACTCGACAGGAACACTGAAGCTTTCTTT
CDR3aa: CASRALDRNTEAFF

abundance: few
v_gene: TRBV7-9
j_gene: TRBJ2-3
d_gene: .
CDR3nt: TGTGCCAGCAGCAGAGCGGGTGGCCCAGACACGCAGTATTTT
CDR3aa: CASSRAGGPDTQYF

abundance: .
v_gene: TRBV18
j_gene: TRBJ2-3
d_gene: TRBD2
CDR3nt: TGTGCCAGCTCACCAGCTCTAGCGGGGACCACAGATACGCAGTATTTT
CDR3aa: CASSPALAGTTDTQYF

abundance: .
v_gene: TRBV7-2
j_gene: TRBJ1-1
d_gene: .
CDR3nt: TGTGCCAGCAGCTTAGTGGGGACGCCAGGGTCCCGAACTGAAGCTTTCTTT
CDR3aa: CASSLVGTPGSRTEAFF

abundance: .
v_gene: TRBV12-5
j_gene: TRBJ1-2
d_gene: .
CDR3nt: TGTGCTAGTGGTTTGGTAATCTCAAGTCAGAACTATGGCTACACCTTC
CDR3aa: CASGLVISSQNYGYTF